These T cell receptor beta chains were read from a single sample in a study of blood T cell repertoires in COVID-19. Some clones are missing from TCRdb's copy, which holds only in-frame ones; the method was immunoSEQ multiplex PCR. The sample shows 35,000 to 55,000 clones, about 90% of them seen only once. The sequencing sample was made of peripheral blood. Source of these receptors: a man aged 50 to 59 with active COVID-19. The CDR3 runs from the conserved cysteine through the conserved F or W. Fields, in order: clone size, J gene, D gene, V gene, CDR3 DNA, CDR3 protein. D genes are given only for firm matches. Size is omitted from some rows. Given values are once, few, many or a class for expanded clones.

clone_size: .; j_call: TRBJ2-2; d_call: TRBD1; v_call: TRBV6-6; cdr3_nt: TGTGCCAGCAGTCTGGACAGGGACGGTCCCGGGGAGCTGTTTTTT; cdr3_aa: CASSLDRDGPGELFF
clone_size: medium-sized; j_call: TRBJ2-3; d_call: .; v_call: TRBV4-2; cdr3_nt: TGTGCCAGCAGCCAAGTTCCGTTTCGCGGGGGCCCTGGGGATACGCAGTATTTT; cdr3_aa: CASSQVPFRGGPGDTQYF
clone_size: .; j_call: TRBJ1-5; d_call: TRBD1; v_call: TRBV28; cdr3_nt: TGTGCCAGCAGCTCCGGACAGGGGAATCAGCCCCAGCATTTT; cdr3_aa: CASSSGQGNQPQHF
clone_size: .; j_call: TRBJ1-1; d_call: TRBD1; v_call: TRBV29-1; cdr3_nt: TGCAGCGTTAGGACAGGGATCACTGAAGCTTTCTTT; cdr3_aa: CSVRTGITEAFF
clone_size: .; j_call: TRBJ2-1; d_call: TRBD2; v_call: TRBV7-8; cdr3_nt: TGTGCCAGCAGCTCCAATACCTTAGCGGGGGTCCGTCTTTATGAGCAGTTCTTC; cdr3_aa: CASSSNTLAGVRLYEQFF
clone_size: .; j_call: TRBJ1-2; d_call: TRBD1; v_call: TRBV11-3; cdr3_nt: TGTGCCAGCAGCACCGACAGGGGAAGGGGCTACACCTTC; cdr3_aa: CASSTDRGRGYTF
clone_size: .; j_call: TRBJ2-1; d_call: TRBD2; v_call: TRBV5-4; cdr3_nt: TGTGCCAGCAGCTTAGGGGGACTAGCGGGGAGCTCCTACAATGAGCAGTTCTTC; cdr3_aa: CASSLGGLAGSSYNEQFF
clone_size: .; j_call: TRBJ1-5; d_call: .; v_call: TRBV25-1; cdr3_nt: TGTGCCAGCAGTGAATCAGGGCCGGGTCAGCCCCAGCATTTT; cdr3_aa: CASSESGPGQPQHF
clone_size: .; j_call: TRBJ2-3; d_call: .; v_call: TRBV15; cdr3_nt: TGTGCCACCAGCGCCCTTAGAACAGATACGCAGTATTTT; cdr3_aa: CATSALRTDTQYF
clone_size: once; j_call: TRBJ2-2; d_call: .; v_call: TRBV11-2; cdr3_nt: TGTGCCAGCAGCTTATCATGGCAGGTTACCGGGGAGCTGTTTTTT; cdr3_aa: CASSLSWQVTGELFF
clone_size: .; j_call: TRBJ1-5; d_call: TRBD1; v_call: TRBV6-1; cdr3_nt: TGTGCCAGCAGTGAGGGACAGGGCGGTCAGCCCCAGCATTTT; cdr3_aa: CASSEGQGGQPQHF
clone_size: .; j_call: TRBJ2-1; d_call: TRBD2; v_call: TRBV10-3; cdr3_nt: TGTGCCATCAGTGCCCGGACTAGCGGGGGGGCACGGTCTTCCTACAATGAGCAGTTCTTC; cdr3_aa: CAISARTSGGARSSYNEQFF
clone_size: .; j_call: TRBJ2-1; d_call: .; v_call: TRBV2; cdr3_nt: TGTGCCAGCAGGGACAGTGGTGGCAATGAGCAGTTCTTC; cdr3_aa: CASRDSGGNEQFF
clone_size: few; j_call: TRBJ1-6; d_call: .; v_call: TRBV6-5; cdr3_nt: TGTGCCAGCAGGGCAGGGTCCTATAATTCACCCCTCCACTTT; cdr3_aa: CASRAGSYNSPLHF
clone_size: .; j_call: TRBJ2-1; d_call: TRBD1; v_call: TRBV5-6; cdr3_nt: TGTGCCAGCAGCCGATTATTGGGACAGGGCATCAAGGTGCAGTTCTTC; cdr3_aa: CASSRLLGQGIKVQFF
clone_size: .; j_call: TRBJ2-1; d_call: .; v_call: TRBV6-1; cdr3_nt: TGTGCCAGCAGTGCAGACGGAGCGGGTTCCTACAATGAGCAGTTCTTC; cdr3_aa: CASSADGAGSYNEQFF
clone_size: .; j_call: TRBJ1-2; d_call: TRBD1; v_call: TRBV19; cdr3_nt: TGTGCCAGTAGCTCGGGACAGTGGGACTATGGCTACACCTTC; cdr3_aa: CASSSGQWDYGYTF
clone_size: once; j_call: TRBJ2-3; d_call: TRBD1; v_call: TRBV29-1; cdr3_nt: TGCAGCGTCGACGGGACAGGGTTGACGAATACGCAGTATTTT; cdr3_aa: CSVDGTGLTNTQYF
clone_size: .; j_call: TRBJ1-1; d_call: TRBD1; v_call: TRBV11-2; cdr3_nt: TGTGCCAGCAACCGTCTCTTAGGGGGCAGGTACACTGAAGCTTTCTTT; cdr3_aa: CASNRLLGGRYTEAFF
clone_size: .; j_call: TRBJ1-2; d_call: .; v_call: TRBV19; cdr3_nt: TGTGCCAGTAGTATCCAGGGCAAGGGCTACACCTTC; cdr3_aa: CASSIQGKGYTF
clone_size: few; j_call: TRBJ1-2; d_call: .; v_call: TRBV12-3/TRBV12-4; cdr3_nt: TGTGCCAGCAGGCTCGGGGGGGGTGGCTACACCTTC; cdr3_aa: CASRLGGGGYTF
clone_size: .; j_call: TRBJ2-1; d_call: .; v_call: TRBV4-2; cdr3_nt: TGTGCCAGCAGCCAAGTAAGGACGAGGGACTCCTACAATGAGCAGTTCTTC; cdr3_aa: CASSQVRTRDSYNEQFF
clone_size: .; j_call: TRBJ2-1; d_call: .; v_call: TRBV3-1/TRBV3-2; cdr3_nt: TGTGCCAGCAGCCAAGAGCAGGGGATCTCCTACAATGAGCAGTTCTTC; cdr3_aa: CASSQEQGISYNEQFF
clone_size: .; j_call: TRBJ1-5; d_call: TRBD1; v_call: TRBV19; cdr3_nt: TGTGCCAGTAGTCCTTTGGACAGGGGGGCCAATCAGCCCCAGCATTTT; cdr3_aa: CASSPLDRGANQPQHF
clone_size: .; j_call: TRBJ1-1; d_call: TRBD1; v_call: TRBV11-1; cdr3_nt: TGTGCCAGCAGCGCACGGACAGGCGTGAACACTGAAGCTTTCTTT; cdr3_aa: CASSARTGVNTEAFF
clone_size: .; j_call: TRBJ1-5; d_call: .; v_call: TRBV2; cdr3_nt: TGTGCCAGCAAAACAGAAACCTATAGCAATCAGCCCCAGCATTTT; cdr3_aa: CASKTETYSNQPQHF
clone_size: .; j_call: TRBJ1-2; d_call: TRBD1; v_call: TRBV7-2; cdr3_nt: TGTGCCAGCAGCGCGAGGGGACAGGGACGCGAAGGCTACACCTTC; cdr3_aa: CASSARGQGREGYTF
clone_size: few; j_call: TRBJ1-1; d_call: .; v_call: TRBV21-1; cdr3_nt: TGTGCCAGCATCCCGGGACTTTCGAACACTGAAGCTTTCTTT; cdr3_aa: CASIPGLSNTEAFF
clone_size: .; j_call: TRBJ2-3; d_call: .; v_call: TRBV7-3; cdr3_nt: TGTGCCAGCAGCTTAAGGGGGCGAACAGATACGCAGTATTTT; cdr3_aa: CASSLRGRTDTQYF
clone_size: .; j_call: TRBJ1-2; d_call: .; v_call: TRBV12-5; cdr3_nt: TGTGCTAGTGGTTATACCGGGACTCCAGGGAGCGGCTACACCTTC; cdr3_aa: CASGYTGTPGSGYTF
clone_size: .; j_call: TRBJ2-1; d_call: TRBD2; v_call: TRBV27; cdr3_nt: TGTGCCAGCAAGAGGGGACTAGACTCAAAGGACAATGAGCAGTTCTTC; cdr3_aa: CASKRGLDSKDNEQFF
clone_size: .; j_call: TRBJ2-5; d_call: .; v_call: TRBV14; cdr3_nt: TGTGCCAGCAGCCTCCTGGGGGCGTACGAGACCCAGTACTTC; cdr3_aa: CASSLLGAYETQYF
clone_size: once; j_call: TRBJ1-2; d_call: .; v_call: TRBV7-2; cdr3_nt: TGTGCCAGCAGACCCGACGGGGGCTATGGCTACACCTTC; cdr3_aa: CASRPDGGYGYTF
clone_size: .; j_call: TRBJ2-1; d_call: .; v_call: TRBV7-9; cdr3_nt: TGTGCCAGCAGAGAGACAGGCCATGAGCAGTTCTTC; cdr3_aa: CASRETGHEQFF
clone_size: .; j_call: TRBJ2-2; d_call: TRBD1; v_call: TRBV18; cdr3_nt: TGTGCCAGCTCACGCGAACCGGGACAGGGGGCCGGCGGGGAGCTGTTTTTT; cdr3_aa: CASSREPGQGAGGELFF
clone_size: .; j_call: TRBJ1-4; d_call: .; v_call: TRBV5-1; cdr3_nt: TGCGCCAGCAGATATGGGTCTTCGGGAGTAACTAATGAAAAACTGTTTTTT; cdr3_aa: CASRYGSSGVTNEKLFF
clone_size: .; j_call: TRBJ1-2; d_call: TRBD1; v_call: TRBV5-4; cdr3_nt: TGTGCCAGCAGCAACGGACAGGACCCTTTTTTTGGTGGCTACACCTTC; cdr3_aa: CASSNGQDPFFGGYTF
clone_size: .; j_call: TRBJ1-6; d_call: TRBD1; v_call: TRBV5-4; cdr3_nt: TGTGCCAGCAGCCCCGGACAGGGAGGCCCCCTCCACTTT; cdr3_aa: CASSPGQGGPLHF
clone_size: .; j_call: TRBJ1-1; d_call: .; v_call: TRBV30; cdr3_nt: TGTGCCTGGAGTGCCCAGGGACTGGGGAACACTGAAGCTTTCTTT; cdr3_aa: CAWSAQGLGNTEAFF
clone_size: few; j_call: TRBJ2-5; d_call: .; v_call: TRBV7-2; cdr3_nt: TGTGCCAGCAGCTTATCTCTAGGATCGGTTCGAGAGACCCAGTACTTC; cdr3_aa: CASSLSLGSVRETQYF
clone_size: .; j_call: TRBJ2-5; d_call: TRBD2; v_call: TRBV3-1/TRBV3-2; cdr3_nt: TGTGCCAGCAGCCAAAAGTGGGGGGGAGAGACCCAGTACTTC; cdr3_aa: CASSQKWGGETQYF
clone_size: few; j_call: TRBJ2-7; d_call: TRBD1; v_call: TRBV19; cdr3_nt: TGTGCCAGTAGTATGAGGACAGGGGGCCTCTACGAGCAGTACTTC; cdr3_aa: CASSMRTGGLYEQYF
clone_size: .; j_call: TRBJ2-1; d_call: TRBD1; v_call: TRBV4-3; cdr3_nt: TGCGCCAGCAGCCAGGACAGGGGGCTGAATGAGCAGTTCTTC; cdr3_aa: CASSQDRGLNEQFF
clone_size: .; j_call: TRBJ1-2; d_call: .; v_call: TRBV30; cdr3_nt: TGTGCCTGGCTAGACGGAGGGAGAAACTATGGCTACACCTTC; cdr3_aa: CAWLDGGRNYGYTF
clone_size: .; j_call: TRBJ2-3; d_call: TRBD2; v_call: TRBV3-1/TRBV3-2; cdr3_nt: TGTGCCAGCAGCCAAGTCTTAGCGGGGGGGCCCTCAGATACGCAGTATTTT; cdr3_aa: CASSQVLAGGPSDTQYF
clone_size: .; j_call: TRBJ2-3; d_call: TRBD1; v_call: TRBV24-1; cdr3_nt: TGTGCCACCAGCCCTGGACAGGGCAACACAGATACGCAGTATTTT; cdr3_aa: CATSPGQGNTDTQYF
clone_size: .; j_call: TRBJ2-3; d_call: TRBD2; v_call: TRBV4-2; cdr3_nt: TGTGCCAGCAGCCAAGATTATGAGAGCGGGGGGGGCCGGAATACGCAGTATTTT; cdr3_aa: CASSQDYESGGGRNTQYF
clone_size: .; j_call: TRBJ1-2; d_call: .; v_call: TRBV5-1; cdr3_nt: TGCGCCAGCAGCCGCGGGGGGCGGGGTGGCTACACCTTC; cdr3_aa: CASSRGGRGGYTF
clone_size: .; j_call: TRBJ2-4; d_call: TRBD1; v_call: TRBV2; cdr3_nt: TGTGCCAGCACCAAGACAGGGCGCTCCGAAAACATTCAGTACTTC; cdr3_aa: CASTKTGRSENIQYF
clone_size: .; j_call: TRBJ1-5; d_call: TRBD1; v_call: TRBV2; cdr3_nt: TGTGCCAGCAGCCCGGGACAGGGGAACAATCAGCCCCAGCATTTT; cdr3_aa: CASSPGQGNNQPQHF
clone_size: .; j_call: TRBJ1-5; d_call: TRBD1; v_call: TRBV28; cdr3_nt: TGTGCCAGCAGAGATGGACAGGGCGACAATCAGCCCCAGCATTTT; cdr3_aa: CASRDGQGDNQPQHF
clone_size: .; j_call: TRBJ2-3; d_call: .; v_call: TRBV19; cdr3_nt: TGTGCCACTTCGGACACTAGCACAGATACGCAGTATTTT; cdr3_aa: CATSDTSTDTQYF
clone_size: .; j_call: TRBJ2-1; d_call: .; v_call: TRBV9; cdr3_nt: TGTGCCAGCAGCGTAAGCGGACCCCCCCCCAATGAGCAGTTCTTC; cdr3_aa: CASSVSGPPPNEQFF
clone_size: .; j_call: TRBJ2-1; d_call: .; v_call: TRBV7-3; cdr3_nt: TGTGCCAGCAGCTTGGTGATGGGGGGGCCCTCCTACAATGAGCAGTTCTTC; cdr3_aa: CASSLVMGGPSYNEQFF
clone_size: .; j_call: TRBJ2-7; d_call: .; v_call: TRBV7-2; cdr3_nt: TGTGCCAGCAGCACACCAGGGAGGTCGCGAGAGCAGTACTTC; cdr3_aa: CASSTPGRSREQYF
clone_size: .; j_call: TRBJ2-3; d_call: .; v_call: TRBV6-2/TRBV6-3; cdr3_nt: TGTGCCAGCAGTTCTTCAGGGGGGACGCAGTATTTT; cdr3_aa: CASSSSGGTQYF
clone_size: once; j_call: TRBJ1-2; d_call: TRBD1; v_call: TRBV28; cdr3_nt: TGTGCCAGCATTCCGGGACAGGGGGTCTATGGCTACACCTTC; cdr3_aa: CASIPGQGVYGYTF